Listed here is a single T cell receptor (beta chain). Its antigen remains unknown. Here immunoSEQ multiplex PCR was the method, and the copy in TCRdb shows in-frame clones only, minus some. The sample consists of about 92,000 clones, approximately 93% of them appearing once. The sample is drawn from a study of cytomegalovirus exposure and HLA in healthy donors. For the study at large: A subsequent analysis reported that the approximately 120 validation repertoires were produced on the same platform that had also been used for the 666 first-cohort repertoires.

Study-level results: In the 95 to 150 validation repertoires, a later analysis found that first-cohort TCR clusters tended to co-occur. Reports showed the classifier diagnosing cytomegalovirus status with high specificity and sensitivity.

The V end was cut by 3 bases, the J end by 4 bases, with 22 bases between. The germline CDR1 and CDR2 sequences are SGHVS and FNYEAQ. CDR3 length equals 18 residues. The chain has TRBV7-6 and TRBJ2-1; D remains ambiguous. Input material: PBMCs. This TCR was sampled from a woman aged 25 to 39 in good health and CMV-seropositive. CDR3: CASSFSVQDYPLYNEQFF. CDR3 in DNA: TGTGCCAGCAGCTTTTCAGTACAAGATTACCCGCTTTACAATGAGCAGTTCTTC.